This TCR beta chain was documented in a study of blood T cell repertoires in COVID-19. Looking at the study overall: Sources were T cells, B-cell-depleted T cells, or PBMCs; the material itself was cDNA or gDNA.

The germline gives CDR1 SGHTA, CDR2 FQGTGA. The CDR3 contains 16 residues. The V and J ends lost 2 bases and 7 bases, in that order; junction bases with no gene match: 11. Clones were read by immunoSEQ multiplex PCR, and TCRdb kept only the in-frame ones, dropping some. Of 250,000 to 300,000 clones in the sample, around 89% were seen once. The chain couples TRBV7-3 to TRBJ2-1, with 7 bases that match TRBD2. Sequencing was performed on PBMCs or T cells enriched from blood (not recorded which). The source of this sequence is a woman aged 55-70 years in a cohort exposed to, infected with or recovered from COVID-19 (not recorded which). The CDR3 nucleotides read TGTGCCAGCAGCTTAGCGTCGGGGCGCGGGAGTAATGAGCAGTTCTTC. Translating gives CASSLASGRGSNEQFF. Full variable domain (rest looked up from reference TRBV7-3 and TRBJ2-1): GAGVSQTPSNKVTEKGKYVELRCDPISGHTALYWYRQSLGQGPEFLIYFQGTGAADDSGLPNDRFFAVRPEGSVSTLKIQRTERGDSAVYLCASSLASGRGSNEQFFGPGTRLTVL.